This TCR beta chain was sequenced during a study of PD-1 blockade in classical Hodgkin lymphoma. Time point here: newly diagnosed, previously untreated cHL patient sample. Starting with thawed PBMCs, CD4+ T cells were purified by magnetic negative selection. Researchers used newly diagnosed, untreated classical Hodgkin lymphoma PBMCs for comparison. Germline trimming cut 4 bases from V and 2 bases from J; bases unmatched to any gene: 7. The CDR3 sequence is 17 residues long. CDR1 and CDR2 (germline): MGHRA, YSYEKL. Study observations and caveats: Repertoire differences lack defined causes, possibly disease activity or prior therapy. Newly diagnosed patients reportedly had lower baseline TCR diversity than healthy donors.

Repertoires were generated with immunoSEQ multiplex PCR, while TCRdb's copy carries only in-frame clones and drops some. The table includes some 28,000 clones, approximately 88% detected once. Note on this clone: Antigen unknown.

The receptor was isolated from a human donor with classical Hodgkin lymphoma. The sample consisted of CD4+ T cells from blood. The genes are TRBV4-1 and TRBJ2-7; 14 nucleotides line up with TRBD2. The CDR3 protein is CASSLGLAGGHAYEQYF. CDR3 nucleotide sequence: TGCGCCAGCAGCCTTGGACTAGCGGGAGGCCACGCCTACGAGCAGTACTTC.